The 5 T cell receptor beta chains given below trace back to one sample, sequenced in a study of T cell responses to AZD1222 COVID-19 vaccine (dated by TCRdb to the early 2020s). The sample's time point, from its label and the paper: about 28 days (+/-7) after the second vaccine dose. The library was generated by the immunoSEQ multiplex PCR assay. Sourced from immuneACCESS, this table was stored by TCRdb with only in-frame sequences that have V and J called. A share of the clones is absent; for the studies checked, an unresolved V gene accounts for under half, and the remainder has no known explanation. For this sample there are about 130,000 clones; 70% to 90% appear just once. The top ten clonotypes cover 4.5% to 7% of the sample. The sample here was peripheral blood, taken 28 days after the second AZD1222 dose. The receptors stem from an adult who received the AZD1222 COVID-19 vaccine.

V gene TRBV5-4 combines with J gene TRBJ2-1; 10 nucleotides align to TRBD2. The ends lost 1 base at V and 5 bases at J; junction bases unmatched: 3. This CDR3 is 15 amino acids long. The germline CDR1 and CDR2 sequences are SGHNT and YYREEE (reference sequence). Here the CDR3 reads CASSLSLAGDNEQFF. DNA of the CDR3: TGTGCCAGCAGCTTGAGTCTAGCGGGAGACAATGAGCAGTTCTTC.

This chain uses TRBV18 with TRBJ2-2; D is uncertain. V lost 0 bases to trimming and J lost 0 bases, with 8 bases between them. Per the germline V gene, CDR1 is KGHSH and CDR2 is LQKENI. The CDR3 totals 16 residues. The CDR3 DNA reads TGTGCCAGCTCACCACCGGCTAGGGCGAACACCGGGGAGCTGTTTTTT. It translates to CASSPPARANTGELFF.

The genes are TRBV6-2 or TRBV6-3 and TRBJ2-1, with TRBD2 matching over 8 bases. J gave up 7 bases and V 1 base, and 12 bases lay outside the gene matches. Germline V gene sequence: CDR1 MNHEY, CDR2 SVGEGT. CDR3 length equals 17 residues. CDR3 bases: TGTGCCAGCAGTTACTACGGGAGGGCCTCCGGGAGGAATGAGCAGTTCTTC. Translation: CASSYYGRASGRNEQFF.

The genes are TRBV19 and TRBJ1-5; TRBD1 agrees at 7 bases. The V segment lost 7 bases and the J segment 1 base; nucleotides outside the gene matches: 10. This CDR3 is 16 amino acids long. Germline V gene data show CDR1 as LNHDA and CDR2 as SQIVND (reference sequence). DNA for the CDR3: TGTGCCAGTACCGCATACGACAGGGTAAGCAATCAGCCCCAGCATTTT. Its translation is CASTAYDRVSNQPQHF.

This sequence joins TRBV18 and TRBJ2-6; 11 nucleotides align to TRBD1. Germline lookup yields CDR1 KGHSH and CDR2 LQKENI. V trimming: 6 bases; J trimming: 1 base; junction bases outside the gene matches: 5. The CDR3 is 17 amino acids. The CDR3 bases are TGTGCCAGCTCCCACGGACAGGGGGCTTCTGGGGCCAACGTCCTGACTTTC. This codes for CASSHGQGASGANVLTF. The full variable domain, completed using reference TRBV18 and TRBJ2-6, is NAGVMQNPRHLVRRRGQEARLRCSPMKGHSHVYWYRQLPEEGLKFMVYLQKENIIDESGMPKERFSAEFPKEGPSILRIQQVVRGDSAAYFCASSHGQGASGANVLTFGAGSRLTVL.